This T cell receptor beta chain emerged from a study of blood T cell repertoires in COVID-19. Sequenced by immunoSEQ multiplex PCR; TCRdb stores in-frame clones only, minus some. The sample lists roughly 250,000 clones; 81% were seen once. The CDR3 consists of 14 residues. Per germline, CDR1 LGHDT and CDR2 YNNKEL (reference sequence). V gave up 1 base and J gave up 5 bases, with 11 bases separating them. The rearrangement uses TRBV3-1 (or the pseudogene TRBV3-2) and TRBJ2-5, with a weak D call TRBD1 (5 bases). Sequences were obtained from peripheral blood. The TCR originated in a woman aged 55-75 years with active or convalescent COVID-19. The CDR3 is CASSQVLGRETQYF. The CDR3 nucleotides are TGTGCCAGCAGCCAAGTTTTGGGGCGGGAGACCCAGTACTTC.